Sequencing of this TCR beta chain was carried out in a study of HIV-infected patients and healthy controls. This clonotype was counted ten times or more. From the 5' RACE reads, TCRdb called clonotypes with MiXCR, one entry per CDR3 protein. The data show 55,000 to 70,000 distinct CDR3 sequences, over 15% seen once. Sequences were obtained from CD4+ T cells from blood. The TCR sequence derives from a human donor in good health.

CDR3: CAWKPGAYKNIQYF. The CDR3 DNA is TGTGCCTGGAAGCCAGGGGCCTATAAAAACATTCAGTACTTC. The rearrangement joins TRBV30 to TRBJ2-4; TRBD1 might be the D (6 bases). CDR1 and CDR2 from the germline V gene are GTSNPN and SVGIG (reference sequence). CDR3 length: 14 residues. V lost 4 bases to trimming and J lost 4 bases, with 14 bases between them.